This entry lists 3 T cell receptor beta chains sequenced from one sample in a study of CD8 T cells in Susac syndrome. The RNA, 0.5 to 1 ug, was put through reverse transcription using random hexamers. TCRdb itself ran the immunoSEQ multiplex PCR reads through MiXCR, one entry per CDR3 protein. The data show fewer than 250,000 distinct CDR3 sequences, 90% to 95% seen once. Sequenced sample: CD4+ T cells from PBMCs. These receptors originate from a human donor in good health.

The rearrangement joins TRBV29-1 to TRBJ2-7; 8 positions agree with TRBD2. After removal of 7 bases from V and 7 bases from J, the junction contained 9 bases not matched to a gene. Germline V gene data show CDR1 as SQVTM and CDR2 as ANQGSEA. The CDR3 runs to 12 residues. The chain's CDR3 is CSAGHPGGEQYF. The CDR3, as DNA: TGCAGCGCAGGACACCCGGGAGGGGAGCAGTACTTC.

CDR3 residues: CATADSYTGELFF. CDR3 DNA sequence: TGTGCCACCGCGGACAGCTACACCGGGGAGCTGTTTTTT. The chain couples TRBV19 to TRBJ2-2, with D possibly TRBD1 on 6 matching bases. CDR1 and CDR2 (germline): LNHDA, SQIVND (reference sequence). V lost 10 bases, J lost 3 bases, and 12 bases lay in between. The CDR3 loop spans 13 amino acids.

The gene calls are TRBV19 and TRBJ2-3; TRBD2 is a possible D gene (6 bases). Per germline, CDR1 LNHDA and CDR2 SQIVND (reference sequence). Deletions cut 6 bases from V and 2 bases from J, with 18 bases between. This CDR3 comprises 16 residues. CDR3 sequence reads: CASSLGGARFTDTQYF. CDR3 nucleotide sequence: TGTGCCAGTAGCTTAGGCGGGGCCAGGTTCACAGATACGCAGTATTTT. Using reference TRBV19 and TRBJ2-3 for the parts outside the CDR3, the full variable domain is DGGITQSPKYLFRKEGQNVTLSCEQNLNHDAMYWYRQDPGQGLRLIYYSQIVNDFQKGDIAEGYSVSREKKESFPLTVTSAQKNPTAFYLCASSLGGARFTDTQYFGPGTRLTVL.